Presented here are 10 T cell receptor beta chains from one specimen sequenced in a study of T cell responses to AZD1222 COVID-19 vaccine. Assay used: immunoSEQ multiplex PCR; TCRdb lists only in-frame clones, some missing. Of 120,000 or so clones listed, about 91% are singletons. Sequenced here: peripheral blood, sampled on day 0 of AZD1222 vaccination. The receptors shown here come from an adult in good health.

The CDR3 coding sequence is TGCAGTGCTAGTCACGGGGGATCAGGGTCGAGGACTGAAGCTTTCTTT. Its translation is CSASHGGSGSRTEAFF. V and J are TRBV20-1 and TRBJ1-1; D possibly corresponds to TRBD1 (5 bases). Germline-derived CDR1 and CDR2 are DFQATT and SNEGSKA (reference sequence). The V end was cut by 3 bases, the J end by 5 bases, with 22 bases between. The CDR3 covers 16 residues.

The V and J genes are TRBV7-2 and TRBJ1-2; D gene uncertain. CDR1 SGHTA and CDR2 FQGNSA come from the germline V gene. V was cut by 4 bases and J by 1 base, with 13 bases left in between. The CDR3 loop spans 15 amino acids. The CDR3 spells CASSYQRALNYGYTF. The CDR3 DNA reads as TGTGCCAGCAGCTACCAACGGGCCCTTAACTATGGCTACACCTTC.

The chain joins TRBV12-3 or TRBV12-4 to TRBJ2-1, with 7 bases matching TRBD2. V shed 4 bases, J shed 10 bases, and the junction held 4 bases outside the gene matches. The CDR3 totals 12 residues. CDR3 nucleotide sequence: TGTGCCAGCAGTTCCGGGACTAACGAGCAGTTCTTC. Translated: CASSSGTNEQFF.

This rearrangement joins TRBV5-6 to TRBJ1-2; D call uncertain. The CDR3 runs 15 residues. Per germline, CDR1 SGHDT and CDR2 YYEEEE. V was trimmed by 0 bases and J by 5 bases, leaving 14 bases between them. CDR3 sequence reads: CASSLGTGAGYGYTF. Written as DNA, the CDR3 is TGTGCCAGCAGCTTGGGTACGGGCGCGGGATATGGCTACACCTTC. The full variable domain, in which reference TRBV5-6 and TRBJ1-2 provide the parts outside the CDR3, is DAGVTQSPTHLIKTRGQQVTLRCSPKSGHDTVSWYQQALGQGPQFIFQYYEEEERQRGNFPDRFSGHQFPNYSSELNVNALLLGDSALYLCASSLGTGAGYGYTFGSGTRLTVV.

The rearrangement uses TRBV19 and TRBJ2-5, with 10 bases aligning to TRBD2. The CDR3 totals 15 residues. Germline V gives CDR1 LNHDA, CDR2 SQIVND (reference sequence). V trimming: 5 bases; J trimming: 3 bases; junction bases outside the gene matches: 6. The chain's CDR3 is CASSPLAGREETQYF. DNA of the CDR3: TGTGCCAGTAGTCCACTAGCGGGACGCGAAGAGACCCAGTACTTC.

The V call is TRBV6-5, the J call TRBJ1-2; D might be TRBD1 (6 bases). The V end lost 4 bases, the J end lost 0 bases, and 15 bases lay between the germline ends. Germline loops: CDR1 MNHEY, CDR2 SVGAGI. This CDR3 spans 16 amino acids. The DNA of the CDR3 is TGTGCCAGCAGTTCCCATCGACAGGTGTCTAACTATGGCTACACCTTC. The encoded protein is CASSSHRQVSNYGYTF.

This clone has just one count. The chain uses TRBV6-5 and TRBJ1-1; no clear D gene. The CDR3 is made up of 15 amino acids. Trimming removed 1 base from V and 0 bases from J, with 9 bases in between. Germline CDR1 and CDR2: MNHEY and SVGAGI. For the CDR3, the DNA is TGTGCCAGCAGTTACTTTCCCCCAATGAACACTGAAGCTTTCTTT. This encodes CASSYFPPMNTEAFF.

The V gene is TRBV19, the J gene TRBJ2-1, with TRBD2 as a possible D gene (6 bases). Germline V CDR1 and CDR2: LNHDA, SQIVND (reference sequence). The CDR3 runs 15 residues. The V gene lost 3 bases and the J gene lost 0 bases, with 9 bases spanning the gap. The CDR3 protein is CASSIDGSSYNEQFF. The CDR3 nucleotides read TGTGCCAGTAGTATCGACGGGAGCTCCTACAATGAGCAGTTCTTC.

The DNA of the CDR3 is TGTGCCAGCAGCTTCCCGGCGGGGGAGGGCGGGGAGCTGTTTTTT. The encoded protein is CASSFPAGEGGELFF. The chain carries TRBV5-4 and TRBJ2-2; 7 nucleotides agree with TRBD2. Trimming removed 2 bases from V and 7 bases from J; junction bases left unmatched: 8. This CDR3 has 15 amino acids. Germline loops: CDR1 SGHNT, CDR2 YYREEE (reference sequence).

The chain joins TRBV20-1 to TRBJ1-4; TRBD1 matches at 10 bases. From germline, CDR1 is DFQATT and CDR2 SNEGSKA (reference sequence). V shed 3 bases and J 3 bases; nucleotides not matched to a gene: 13. The CDR3 extends over 18 amino acids. The CDR3 DNA is TGCAGTGCTAGTCGACAGGGGGCGGTAATGGGTGCTAATGAAAAACTGTTTTTT. As protein: CSASRQGAVMGANEKLFF.